This T cell receptor beta chain was sequenced in a study of blood T cells in healthy people across ages. A second PCR, run for roughly 7 to 11 cycles, used a sample-barcoded 5' primer plus a J-beta primer mix. TCRdb reprocessed the 5' RACE reads with MiXCR, giving one entry per CDR3 protein. The table records some 790,000 distinct CDR3 sequences, under 35% of them present only once. As regards this clonotype: Antigen: not known.

Every donor provided approximately 9.2 milliliters of peripheral blood. Study results and limitations: Among T cells, TCR beta diversity per million cells dropped roughly linearly as age rose.

The sequenced sample was blood. The source is a woman over 75 in good health.

The CDR3 DNA reads as TGTGCCACCAGTGATTTAGGGACAGGGGAACAAGAGACCCAGTACTTC. Protein: CATSDLGTGEQETQYF. The gene calls are TRBV24-1 and TRBJ2-5; 10 nucleotides agree with TRBD1. The CDR3 has 16 amino acids. The ends lost 1 base at V and 2 bases at J; junction bases unmatched: 3. Per germline, CDR1 KGHDR and CDR2 SFDVKD.